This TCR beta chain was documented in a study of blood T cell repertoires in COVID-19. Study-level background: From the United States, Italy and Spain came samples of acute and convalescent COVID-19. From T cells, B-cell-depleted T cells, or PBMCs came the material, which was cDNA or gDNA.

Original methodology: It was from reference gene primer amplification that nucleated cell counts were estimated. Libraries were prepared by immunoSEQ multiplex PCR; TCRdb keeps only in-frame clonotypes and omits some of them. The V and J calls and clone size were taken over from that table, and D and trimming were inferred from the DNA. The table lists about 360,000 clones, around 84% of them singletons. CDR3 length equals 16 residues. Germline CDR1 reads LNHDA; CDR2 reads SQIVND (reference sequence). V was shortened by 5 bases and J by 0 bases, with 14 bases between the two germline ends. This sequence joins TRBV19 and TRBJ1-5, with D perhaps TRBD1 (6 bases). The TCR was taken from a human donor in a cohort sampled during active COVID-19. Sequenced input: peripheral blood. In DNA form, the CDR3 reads TGTGCCAGTAGTGTGGACAGAGAAAATAGCAATCAGCCCCAGCATTTT. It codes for CASSVDRENSNQPQHF.